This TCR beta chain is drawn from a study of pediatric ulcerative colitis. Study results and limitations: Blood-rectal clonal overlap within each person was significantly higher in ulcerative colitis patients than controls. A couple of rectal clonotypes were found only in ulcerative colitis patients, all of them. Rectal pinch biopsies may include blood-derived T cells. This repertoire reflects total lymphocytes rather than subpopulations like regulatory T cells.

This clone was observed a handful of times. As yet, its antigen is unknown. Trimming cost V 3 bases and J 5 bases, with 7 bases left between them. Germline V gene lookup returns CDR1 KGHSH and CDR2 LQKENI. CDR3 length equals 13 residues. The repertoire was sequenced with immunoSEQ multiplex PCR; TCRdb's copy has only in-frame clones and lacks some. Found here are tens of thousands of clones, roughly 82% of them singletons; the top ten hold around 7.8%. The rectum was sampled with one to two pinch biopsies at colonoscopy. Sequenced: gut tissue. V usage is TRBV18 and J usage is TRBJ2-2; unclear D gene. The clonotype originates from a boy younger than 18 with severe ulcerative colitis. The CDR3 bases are TGTGCCAGCTCACCCGACGGGACCGGGGAGCTGTTTTTT. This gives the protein CASSPDGTGELFF.